This T cell receptor (beta chain) came from a study of blood T cell repertoires in COVID-19. As for the study in general: There were acute and convalescent COVID-19 samples, and they came from the United States, Italy and Spain. From T cells, B-cell-depleted T cells, or PBMCs came the material, which was cDNA or gDNA.

Under the authors' procedure: Reference gene primer amplification in the assay estimated nucleated cell counts. Profiled with immunoSEQ multiplex PCR; TCRdb holds only in-frame clones, not every one. V and J calls and clone size are as listed in that table; D and trimming were resolved from the DNA. The data contain about 190,000 clones, around nine tenths of them singletons. V was clipped by 5 bases and J by 7 bases; unmatched bases: 6. The V gene's germline CDR1 is SNHLY and CDR2 FYNNEI. The CDR3 extends over 14 amino acids. The sequence was obtained from a man aged 35-49 years with acute or convalescent COVID-19. The chain joins TRBV2 to TRBJ2-1; 9 bases are shared with TRBD2. The sequencing sample was made of peripheral blood. The CDR3 is CASSYAGGPNEQFF. DNA of the CDR3: TGTGCCAGCAGTTACGCGGGGGGGCCTAATGAGCAGTTCTTC.